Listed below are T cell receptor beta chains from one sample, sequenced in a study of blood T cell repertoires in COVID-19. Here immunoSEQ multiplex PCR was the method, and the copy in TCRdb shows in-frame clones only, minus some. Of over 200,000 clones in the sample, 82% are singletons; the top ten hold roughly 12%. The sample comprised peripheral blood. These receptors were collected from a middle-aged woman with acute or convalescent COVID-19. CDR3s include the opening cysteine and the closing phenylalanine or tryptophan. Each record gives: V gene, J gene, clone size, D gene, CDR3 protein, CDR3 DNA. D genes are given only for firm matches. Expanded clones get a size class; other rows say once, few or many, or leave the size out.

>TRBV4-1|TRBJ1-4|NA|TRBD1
CASSQLQGTNEKLFF
TGCGCCAGCAGCCAGTTACAGGGGACTAATGAAAAACTGTTTTTT
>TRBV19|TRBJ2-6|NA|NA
CASSPEAGLSGANVLTF
TGTGCCAGTAGTCCCGAGGCGGGTCTCTCTGGGGCCAACGTCCTGACTTTC
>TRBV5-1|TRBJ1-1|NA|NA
CASSTSGSRETEAFF
TGCGCCAGCTCAACTTCGGGTTCCCGGGAGACTGAAGCTTTCTTT
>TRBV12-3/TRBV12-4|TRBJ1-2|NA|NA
CASSFNRAHGYTF
TGTGCCAGCAGTTTTAACAGGGCCCATGGCTACACCTTC
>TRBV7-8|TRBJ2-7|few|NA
CASSLLFGGEQYF
TGTGCCAGCAGCTTACTATTCGGGGGAGAGCAGTACTTC
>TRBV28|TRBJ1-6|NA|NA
CASSLAGYNSPLHF
TGTGCCAGCAGCCTAGCGGGCTATAATTCACCCCTCCACTTT
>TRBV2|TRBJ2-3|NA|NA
CASRRLTSTDTQYF
TGTGCCAGCCGGAGGCTTACTAGCACAGATACGCAGTATTTT
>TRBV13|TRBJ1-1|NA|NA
CASTKGGHPNTEAFF
TGTGCCAGCACCAAAGGGGGACACCCGAACACTGAAGCTTTCTTT
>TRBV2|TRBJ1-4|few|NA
CASSEDGEGSEKLFF
TGTGCCAGCAGTGAAGACGGGGAGGGATCCGAAAAACTGTTTTTT
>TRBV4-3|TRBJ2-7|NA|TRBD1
CASSQEGRGRYEQYF
TGCGCCAGCAGCCAAGAGGGCAGGGGGCGGTACGAGCAGTACTTC
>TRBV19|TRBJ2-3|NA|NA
CASSGRGATSTDTQYF
TGTGCCAGTAGTGGCCGGGGGGCTACAAGCACAGATACGCAGTATTTT
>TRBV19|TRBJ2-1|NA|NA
CASSMRSSYPYNEQFF
TGTGCCAGTAGTATGAGGAGCTCTTACCCCTACAATGAGCAGTTCTTC
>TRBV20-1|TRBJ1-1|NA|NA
CSASSPGTNTEAFF
TGCAGTGCTAGTAGTCCAGGGACTAACACTGAAGCTTTCTTT
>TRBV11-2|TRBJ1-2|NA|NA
CASSPGGGNGYTF
TGTGCCAGCAGCCCCGGGGGGGGCAATGGCTACACCTTC
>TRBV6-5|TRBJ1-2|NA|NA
CATRTLGYGYTF
TGTGCCACCCGGACACTCGGTTATGGCTACACCTTC
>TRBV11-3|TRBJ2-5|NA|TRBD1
CASSRTGKGETQYF
TGTGCCAGCAGCCGGACAGGGAAGGGAGAGACCCAGTACTTC
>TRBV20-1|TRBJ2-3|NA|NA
CSARGEAQYF
TGCAGTGCTAGGGGGGAGGCGCAGTATTTT
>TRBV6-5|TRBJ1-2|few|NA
CASSTQQGDRYGYTF
TGTGCCAGCAGTACCCAACAGGGAGATCGCTATGGCTACACCTTC